Listed below are T cell receptor beta chains from one sample, sequenced in a study of shared clonotypes between healthy human individuals. The table came from immunoSEQ multiplex PCR; TCRdb's copy has only in-frame clones and leaves some out. The sample includes approximately 500,000 clones, less than 85% of them seen just once. Sequencing input: PBMCs. Source of these receptors: a woman aged 40 to 50 in good health. Some clones in this sample may be carry-over from other donors' samples. The CDR3 runs from the conserved cysteine through the conserved F or W. The order of the fields is CDR3 protein, CDR3 DNA, D gene, J gene, V gene, clone size. D genes are given only for firm matches. Only some rows state a clone size, as once, few, many or a class for expanded clones.

CASSLIGGTSRRYEQYF	TGTGCCAGCAGTTTAATAGGAGGGACTAGCCGGCGCTACGAGCAGTACTTC	TRBD2	TRBJ2-7	TRBV28	.
CASSFSPLLQQETQYF	TGCGCCAGCAGCTTTAGTCCCCTCCTCCAGCAAGAGACCCAGTACTTC	.	TRBJ2-5	TRBV5-1	once
CASSLDAQGRGYQETQYF	TGTGCCAGCAGCTTAGATGCTCAGGGGCGAGGGTACCAAGAGACCCAGTACTTC	.	TRBJ2-5	TRBV7-2	.
CASSFAGRTAGNTIYF	TGCGCCAGCAGCTTCGCCGGGCGCACCGCAGGAAACACCATATATTTT	.	TRBJ1-3	TRBV5-1	.
CASTPGQGLQAFF	TGTGCCAGCACTCCGGGACAGGGGCTCCAAGCTTTCTTT	TRBD1	TRBJ1-1	TRBV6-1	once
CASSPLGYEQYF	TGTGCCAGCTCACCATTGGGCTACGAGCAGTACTTC	.	TRBJ2-7	TRBV18	.
CASTLGLLSSYNEQFF	TGTGCCAGCACCTTGGGACTATTGAGCTCCTACAATGAGCAGTTCTTC	TRBD2	TRBJ2-1	TRBV28	.
CASSQGTRTGELFF	TGTGCCAGCAGCCAGGGTACGCGCACCGGGGAGCTGTTTTTT	.	TRBJ2-2	TRBV2	.
CASSLGVLGSGNTIYF	TGCGCCAGCAGCTTGGGTGTTCTAGGTTCTGGAAACACCATATATTTT	.	TRBJ1-3	TRBV5-1	.
CASSQDRTENQPQHF	TGCGCCAGCAGCCAAGATAGGACAGAGAATCAGCCCCAGCATTTT	.	TRBJ1-5	TRBV4-3	.
CASSLGRSRSRTEAFF	TGTGCCAGCAGCCTTGGCCGGAGTAGGTCACGCACTGAAGCTTTCTTT	.	TRBJ1-1	TRBV11-3	few
CASSQDRNSYEQYF	TGTGCCAGCAGCCAAGATCGCAACTCCTACGAGCAGTACTTC	.	TRBJ2-7	TRBV4-2	.
CSVEDLTYEQYF	TGCAGCGTTGAGGACCTTACCTACGAGCAGTACTTC	.	TRBJ2-7	TRBV29-1	.
CASSPGTGMGYEQYF	TGTGCCAGTAGTCCCGGGACAGGGATGGGGTACGAGCAGTACTTC	TRBD1	TRBJ2-7	TRBV19	.
CASSSAGSQETQYF	TGCGCCAGCAGCTCGGCGGGGAGTCAAGAGACCCAGTACTTC	.	TRBJ2-5	TRBV5-1	.
CASSSQTGINEQYF	TGTGCCAGTAGTTCTCAAACAGGGATCAACGAGCAGTACTTC	.	TRBJ2-7	TRBV19	.
CASSLGFRGPISDEQYF	TGTGCCAGCAGCTTAGGGTTCAGAGGCCCCATCTCTGACGAGCAGTACTTC	.	TRBJ2-7	TRBV7-9	few
CASSYPRDRGLYEQYF	TGTGCCAGCAGTTACCCCAGGGACAGGGGCCTCTACGAGCAGTACTTC	TRBD1	TRBJ2-7	TRBV6-6	.
CASSLAGNEQFF	TGCGCCAGCAGCTTGGCAGGGAATGAGCAGTTCTTC	.	TRBJ2-1	TRBV5-1	.
CATSRDRGREQYF	TGTGCCACCAGCAGAGATCGGGGGCGCGAGCAGTACTTC	.	TRBJ2-7	TRBV15	many
CASRTRYTEAFF	TGTGCCAGCAGAACGAGGTACACTGAAGCTTTCTTT	.	TRBJ1-1	TRBV27	.
CASSPSGRGETQYF	TGTGCCAGCAGCCCTAGCGGGAGGGGTGAGACCCAGTACTTC	TRBD2	TRBJ2-5	TRBV7-3	once
CAWSPGVSGVQETQYF	TGTGCCTGGAGCCCCGGTGTTAGCGGGGTACAAGAGACCCAGTACTTC	TRBD2	TRBJ2-5	TRBV30	.
CASSTGGRETQYF	TGTGCCAGCAGTACAGGGGGCCGGGAGACCCAGTACTTC	TRBD1	TRBJ2-5	TRBV27	.
CAISPGRVREFLPYEQYF	TGTGCCATCAGCCCCGGACGCGTGCGGGAGTTCCTTCCCTACGAGCAGTACTTC	TRBD2	TRBJ2-7	TRBV10-3	.
CASSQEWGAQYQPQHF	TGCGCCAGCAGCCAAGAGTGGGGGGCCCAGTACCAGCCCCAGCATTTT	.	TRBJ1-5	TRBV4-3	.
CASSLDKTAPNYGYTF	TGTGCCAGCAGCTTAGATAAGACAGCTCCTAACTATGGCTACACCTTC	.	TRBJ1-2	TRBV11-3	.
CASSADRGAGELFF	TGTGCCAGCAGCGCGGACAGGGGGGCCGGGGAGCTGTTTTTT	TRBD1	TRBJ2-2	TRBV9	once
CASSPRPDPYNEQFF	TGTGCCAGCAGTCCCCGCCCGGACCCCTACAATGAGCAGTTCTTC	.	TRBJ2-1	TRBV6-5	.
CASSLRGDEQFF	TGTGCCAGCAGCTTAAGGGGAGATGAGCAGTTCTTC	.	TRBJ2-1	TRBV11-3	.
CASSTRTEETQYF	TGTGCCAGCAGCACCAGGACAGAGGAGACCCAGTACTTC	.	TRBJ2-5	TRBV7-2	.
CAWSTGQNNQPQHF	TGTGCCTGGAGTACTGGACAGAACAATCAGCCCCAGCATTTT	.	TRBJ1-5	TRBV30	few
CASRRTGGNQPQHF	TGTGCCAGCAGAAGAACAGGTGGCAATCAGCCCCAGCATTTT	.	TRBJ1-5	TRBV6-5	.
CASSPGLAGTGELFF	TGTGCCAGCAGCCCGGGACTAGCGGGCACCGGGGAGCTGTTTTTT	TRBD2	TRBJ2-2	TRBV7-9	.
CASSSGQGGETQYF	TGTGCCAGTAGTTCGGGACAGGGTGGAGAGACCCAGTACTTC	TRBD1	TRBJ2-5	TRBV19	.
CASSQQTSGSTGELFF	TGTGCCAGCAGCCAACAGACTAGCGGGAGCACCGGGGAGCTGTTTTTT	TRBD2	TRBJ2-2	TRBV4-2	.
CASSLTAPGNYGYTF	TGTGCCAGCAGTTTAACGGCACCGGGGAACTATGGCTACACCTTC	.	TRBJ1-2	TRBV28	once
CASSKERRKYNEQFF	TGTGCCAGCAGCAAAGAGAGAAGGAAGTACAATGAGCAGTTCTTC	.	TRBJ2-1	TRBV7-2	once
CASSFEQGSYGYTF	TGCGCCAGCAGCTTTGAACAGGGCAGCTATGGCTACACCTTC	.	TRBJ1-2	TRBV5-1	.
CANPAGPYYEQYF	TGTGCCAACCCAGCGGGACCTTACTACGAGCAGTACTTC	TRBD2	TRBJ2-7	TRBV7-9	.
CASTDRGGTVSGANVLTF	TGTGCCAGCACCGACAGAGGGGGCACAGTCTCTGGGGCCAACGTCCTGACTTTC	TRBD1	TRBJ2-6	TRBV7-3	.
CASSLGLGLGYTF	TGTGCCAGCAGCTTAGGGTTAGGGTTGGGCTACACCTTC	.	TRBJ1-2	TRBV7-2	.
CASSRLGGTYEQYF	TGCGCCAGCAGTCGTCTGGGCGGGACCTACGAGCAGTACTTC	.	TRBJ2-7	TRBV5-1	once
CASSELSVNEQFF	TGTGCCAGCAGTGAACTCAGCGTCAATGAGCAGTTCTTC	.	TRBJ2-1	TRBV25-1	.
CASSIGLTYEQYF	TGTGCCAGTAGTATAGGACTTACCTACGAGCAGTACTTC	.	TRBJ2-7	TRBV19	.
CASSSSSGEQFF	TGCGCCAGCAGCTCTTCGAGTGGGGAGCAGTTCTTC	.	TRBJ2-1	TRBV5-1	.
CAWSAKAGTSGTTYEQYF	TGTGCCTGGAGTGCGAAAGCCGGGACTAGCGGGACGACGTACGAGCAGTACTTC	TRBD2	TRBJ2-7	TRBV30	.
CASSLDATNEKLFF	TGCGCCAGCAGCTTGGACGCAACTAATGAAAAACTGTTTTTT	.	TRBJ1-4	TRBV5-1	.
CASSALTGTGAGANVLTF	TGTGCCAGTAGTGCCCTGACAGGGACCGGAGCTGGGGCCAACGTCCTGACTTTC	TRBD1	TRBJ2-6	TRBV19	few
CASSYGTSGTDTQYF	TGTGCCAGCAGCTATGGGACTAGCGGCACAGATACGCAGTATTTT	TRBD2	TRBJ2-3	TRBV5-8	.
CASRVPGTPYEQYF	TGTGCCAGCAGAGTCCCCGGGACCCCGTACGAGCAGTACTTC	.	TRBJ2-7	TRBV28	.
CAIRRQGAGETQYF	TGTGCCATCAGAAGGCAGGGGGCCGGAGAGACCCAGTACTTC	TRBD1	TRBJ2-5	TRBV10-3	.
CASSPIGQNNQPQHF	TGTGCCAGCTCACCAATCGGACAGAACAATCAGCCCCAGCATTTT	.	TRBJ1-5	TRBV18	.
CASSLTGTAPLNEQFF	TGCGCCAGCAGCTTGACCGGGACAGCGCCCCTCAATGAGCAGTTCTTC	TRBD1	TRBJ2-1	TRBV5-1	.